The present T cell receptor (beta chain) was sequenced within a study of blood T cell repertoires in COVID-19. Across the study: COVID-19 samples from acute and convalescent phases originated in the United States, Italy and Spain. T cells, B-cell-depleted T cells, or PBMCs provided the cDNA or gDNA that served as material.

Germline-derived CDR1 and CDR2 are MDHEN and SYDVKM. V lost 3 bases and J 7 bases, leaving 18 bases between the germline ends. This CDR3 is built from 15 residues. Study processing details: Cell counts per sample came from amplifying reference gene primers. Repertoires were generated with immunoSEQ multiplex PCR, while TCRdb's copy carries only in-frame clones and drops some. V and J calls and clone size come straight from that table; D and trimming were deduced from the DNA. Seen here are roughly 150,000 clones, about 83% observed once, and the top ten hold 10% to 15%. V usage is TRBV28 and J usage is TRBJ2-5; no clear D gene. The TCR was taken from a man between 65 and 80 years old who had recovered from COVID-19. Source material: peripheral blood. CDR3 region: CASSFPERPLVTQYF. The CDR3 coding sequence is TGTGCCAGCAGTTTCCCCGAGCGACCCCTAGTGACCCAGTACTTC.